The next 29 T cell receptor beta chains were all read from a single sample in a study of blood T cell repertoires in COVID-19. The table came from immunoSEQ multiplex PCR; TCRdb's copy has only in-frame clones and leaves some out. The sample carries around 180,000 clones, roughly 80% recorded once. The sequencing sample was made of peripheral blood. These receptors all stem from a human donor in a cohort sampled during active COVID-19.

The gene calls are TRBV10-3 and TRBJ2-1; D might be TRBD1 (5 bases). Trimming left V 4 bases short and J 0 bases short, with 10 bases between. Germline V gene data show CDR1 as ENHRY and CDR2 as SYGVKD. This CDR3 spans 15 amino acids. CDR3 amino acids: CAISGGSLSYNEQFF. The CDR3 DNA is TGTGCCATCAGTGGGGGCAGCCTCTCCTACAATGAGCAGTTCTTC.

The chain couples TRBV30 to TRBJ2-7, with a tentative D call TRBD1 (8 bases). Germline values: CDR1 GTSNPN, CDR2 SVGIG (reference sequence). V was cut by 0 bases and J by 5 bases, with 32 bases left in between. CDR3 length equals 20 residues. CDR3 nucleotides: TGTGCCTGGAGTGTACGGTCTCTCCGCGTCAATTACAGGGGGGGCCACGAGCAGTACTTC. Amino acids: CAWSVRSLRVNYRGGHEQYF.

The rearrangement joins TRBV5-1 to TRBJ2-7, with 7 positions matching TRBD2. The CDR3 contains 12 residues. Trimming took 6 bases from V and 5 from J; bases not matched to a gene: 5. The V gene's germline CDR1 is SGHRS and CDR2 YFSETQ. The CDR3 is CASNDGRDEQYF. The CDR3 DNA reads TGCGCCAGCAATGATGGGAGGGACGAGCAGTACTTC.

The V gene is TRBV19, the J gene TRBJ2-1, with 14 positions matching TRBD2. The J segment lost 4 bases and the V segment lost 5 bases, leaving 4 bases of the junction unmatched. CDR3 length: 16 amino acids. Germline V gene lookup returns CDR1 LNHDA and CDR2 SQIVND (reference sequence). The CDR3 here is CASSSRTSGGYNEQFF. The CDR3 DNA sequence: TGTGCCAGTAGTTCGCGGACTAGCGGGGGGTACAATGAGCAGTTCTTC. The whole variable domain, remainder taken from reference TRBV19 and TRBJ2-1, is DGGITQSPKYLFRKEGQNVTLSCEQNLNHDAMYWYRQDPGQGLRLIYYSQIVNDFQKGDIAEGYSVSREKKESFPLTVTSAQKNPTAFYLCASSSRTSGGYNEQFFGPGTRLTVL.

The gene calls are TRBV19 and TRBJ1-5; 10 bases agree with TRBD1. The CDR3 covers 15 residues. Germline V gives CDR1 LNHDA, CDR2 SQIVND (reference sequence). Germline trimming cut 7 bases from V and 3 bases from J; bases unmatched to any gene: 6. CDR3: CASNRDRGFNQPQHF. CDR3 DNA sequence: TGTGCCAGTAACCGGGACAGGGGCTTCAATCAGCCCCAGCATTTT.

The chain is built from TRBV9 and TRBJ2-5, with TRBD2 matching over 7 bases. Trimming removed 0 bases from V and 2 bases from J; junction bases left unmatched: 7. The germline gives CDR1 SGDLS, CDR2 YYNGEE. CDR3 length: 16 amino acids. CDR3: CASSVDASGAQETQYF. For the CDR3, the DNA is TGTGCCAGCAGCGTAGATGCTAGCGGAGCTCAAGAGACCCAGTACTTC.

This clone has just a few counts. The CDR3 loop reads CASSLVARRWSPLHF. CDR3 DNA sequence: TGCGCCAGCAGCTTGGTCGCTAGGAGATGGTCACCCCTCCACTTT. The gene calls are TRBV5-1 and TRBJ1-6; no reliable D call. Germline CDR1 and CDR2: SGHRS and YFSETQ. The V and J ends lost 0 bases and 10 bases respectively, with 14 bases between them. This CDR3 spans 15 amino acids.

V and J are TRBV7-2 and TRBJ2-3; TRBD2 matches at 9 bases. V gave up 4 bases and J gave up 2 bases; unmatched junction bases: 4. This CDR3 comprises 15 residues. Germline CDR1 is SGHTA and CDR2 is FQGNSA. CDR3 DNA: TGTGCCAGCAGCTCGGGCGGGGGGGACACAGATACGCAGTATTTT. It translates to CASSSGGGDTDTQYF.

This clone was seen once. The gene calls are TRBV15 and TRBJ2-7; TRBD1 matches 8 bases. The CDR3 extends over 14 amino acids. V lost 4 bases, J lost 1 base, and 3 bases stayed unmatched. In germline, CDR1 is LNHNV, CDR2 YYDKDF (reference sequence). The CDR3 spells CATSTRQGSYEQYF. CDR3 DNA: TGTGCCACCAGCACGAGACAGGGGTCCTACGAGCAGTACTTC.

This chain links TRBV19 with TRBJ1-1, with D unclear. Germline CDR1 is LNHDA and CDR2 is SQIVND (reference sequence). The CDR3 loop spans 13 amino acids. The V end was cut by 4 bases, the J end by 4 bases, with 10 bases between. CDR3 coding DNA: TGTGCCAGTAGTAGGTTAGAGCTCACTGAAGCTTTCTTT. Translated, it gives CASSRLELTEAFF.

The chain recombines TRBV3-1 (or the pseudogene TRBV3-2) with TRBJ2-7; the D is unclear. CDR1 is LGHDT, CDR2 YNNKEL, per germline (reference sequence). The CDR3 runs 13 residues. Trimming removed 1 base from V and 6 bases from J, with 10 bases in between. The chain's CDR3 is CASSQVQAGEQYF. The CDR3 DNA follows: TGTGCCAGCAGCCAAGTTCAGGCTGGCGAGCAGTACTTC.

V and J are TRBV12-3 or TRBV12-4 and TRBJ2-7, with TRBD1 matching 7 bases. The CDR3 spans 13 residues. V lost 1 base, J lost 5 bases, and 2 bases stayed unmatched. Written as DNA, the CDR3 is TGTGCCAGCAGTTTAGAGACAGGGCACGAGCAGTACTTC. It translates to CASSLETGHEQYF.

The chain has TRBV15 and TRBJ2-1; 7 bases line up with TRBD1. The V gene end was trimmed by 0 bases and the J gene end by 3 bases; junction bases not matched to a gene: 2. Germline loops: CDR1 LNHNV, CDR2 YYDKDF (reference sequence). This CDR3 comprises 15 residues. The CDR3 DNA reads TGTGCCACCAGCAGAGATGGACAGGACTACAATGAGCAGTTCTTC. Its translation is CATSRDGQDYNEQFF.

CDR3 coding DNA: TGTGCCAGCACCACAGGGGTTCGGCAGCCCCAGCATTTT. Its translation: CASTTGVRQPQHF. The chain has TRBV21-1 and TRBJ1-5; TRBD1, the table's D call, was not compared with the DNA. TRBV21-1 is classified as a pseudogene. The CDR3 extends over 13 amino acids.

J is TRBJ1-5 and V is TRBV2; D is unresolved. The germline V gene has CDR1 SNHLY and CDR2 FYNNEI. There are 14 residues in the CDR3. Trimming removed 5 bases at V and 0 bases at J, with 8 bases between. The CDR3 here is CASSKENSNQPQHF. The CDR3 region has the DNA TGTGCCAGCAGTAAGGAGAATAGCAATCAGCCCCAGCATTTT. Looking up the rest from reference TRBV2 and TRBJ1-5 gives the full variable domain: EPEVTQTPSHQVTQMGQEVILRCVPISNHLYFYWYRQILGQKVEFLVSFYNNEISEKSEIFDDQFSVERPDGSNFTLKIRSTKLEDSAMYFCASSKENSNQPQHFGDGTRLSIL.

The rearrangement uses TRBV18 and TRBJ1-1, with 9 bases aligning to TRBD1. Germline V gene data show CDR1 as KGHSH and CDR2 as LQKENI. The CDR3 consists of 13 residues. The ends lost 8 bases at V and 4 bases at J; junction bases unmatched: 5. CDR3: CASRQGGGTEAFF. Written as DNA, the CDR3 is TGTGCCAGCCGACAGGGGGGCGGCACTGAAGCTTTCTTT.

The genes are TRBV7-9 and TRBJ1-1; maybe TRBD1 (5 bases). V was cut by 2 bases and J by 7 bases, with 14 bases left in between. The CDR3 consists of 14 residues. Germline V gives CDR1 SEHNR, CDR2 FQNEAQ (reference sequence). CDR3 nucleotide sequence: TGTGCCAGCAGCTTAATGGCCCGGGGGATTGAAGCTTTCTTT. This codes for CASSLMARGIEAFF.

The chain employs TRBV6-5 and TRBJ1-1; 9 bases are a match to TRBD1. Unmatched junction bases numbered 10, after V lost 8 bases and J lost 3 bases. From germline, CDR1 is MNHEY and CDR2 SVGAGI. The length of the CDR3 is 15 residues. The DNA for the CDR3 is TGTGCCAGCCCTAGGACAGGGGTGACGGACACTGAAGCTTTCTTT. Protein product: CASPRTGVTDTEAFF.

The chain joins TRBV5-8 to TRBJ2-7; 10 bases are shared with TRBD1. V dropped 4 bases and J dropped 1; count of bases not matched to a gene: 8. Germline-derived CDR1 and CDR2 are SGHTS and YDEGEE. This CDR3 has 16 amino acids. Here the CDR3 DNA reads TGTGCCAGCAGCCTACCTGGACAGGGGGGTTCCTACGAGCAGTACTTC. Translating it yields CASSLPGQGGSYEQYF.

This clone has only a few counts. This chain joins TRBV4-2 and TRBJ1-4; D is unresolved. This CDR3 has 11 residues. The ends were cut back, 3 bases at V and 11 bases at J, with 7 bases in the middle. CDR1 and CDR2 (germline): LGHNA, YNFKEQ. The CDR3 nucleotides are TGTGCCAGCAGCCAGGCCGGGAAACTGTTTTTT. It yields the protein CASSQAGKLFF.

CDR3 DNA sequence: TGTGCCAGCAGCCCACAGGGGCGGGATGAGCAGTTCTTC. As protein: CASSPQGRDEQFF. V and J are TRBV11-3 and TRBJ2-1; 7 bases align to TRBD1. In germline, CDR1 is SGHNT, CDR2 YENEEA. V lost 5 bases, J lost 8 bases, and 6 bases stayed unmatched. The CDR3 has 13 amino acids.

The chain uses TRBV19 and TRBJ2-7; maybe TRBD1 (6 bases). This CDR3 region has 17 residues. Germline values: CDR1 LNHDA, CDR2 SQIVND (reference sequence). V lost 5 bases and J 0 bases, leaving 20 bases between the germline ends. The CDR3 here is CASSVRQAAAISYEQYF. CDR3 nucleotides: TGTGCCAGTAGTGTAAGACAGGCGGCGGCTATCTCCTACGAGCAGTACTTC.

This sequence joins TRBV27 and TRBJ1-1; 7 positions match TRBD1. Germline trimming cut 4 bases from V and 0 bases from J; bases unmatched to any gene: 5. CDR3 length: 15 residues. Per germline, CDR1 MNHEY and CDR2 SMNVEV (reference sequence). CDR3 loop: CASSSRQGVNTEAFF. DNA of the CDR3: TGTGCCAGCAGTTCCCGACAGGGCGTGAACACTGAAGCTTTCTTT.

This clone was recorded at least ten times. The rearrangement links TRBV6-5 to TRBJ1-6, with TRBD1 matching over 8 bases. The CDR3 is 15 residues long. Germline V gene lookup returns CDR1 MNHEY and CDR2 SVGAGI. J lost 11 bases, V lost 6 bases, and 12 bases had no gene match. In DNA form, the CDR3 reads TGTGCCAGCAGCGACAGGGGAAGATCAGGGCCACCCCTCCACTTT. As protein: CASSDRGRSGPPLHF.

The chain employs TRBV6-6 and TRBJ1-3, with D possibly being TRBD1 (6 bases). The V and J ends lost 5 bases and 0 bases respectively, with 14 bases between them. This CDR3 is built from 16 residues. The germline V gene encodes CDR1 MNHNY and CDR2 SVGAGI (reference sequence). As DNA, the CDR3 is TGTGCCAGCAGTGCCGGGACACAACACTCTGGAAACACCATATATTTT. Encoded protein: CASSAGTQHSGNTIYF.

There are a few counts of this clone. This chain connects TRBV7-2 to TRBJ2-1; TRBD1 might be the D (6 bases). Germline-derived CDR1 and CDR2 are SGHTA and FQGNSA. V lost 2 bases to trimming and J lost 7 bases, with 15 bases between them. This CDR3 comprises 15 residues. CDR3 sequence reads: CASSLSQGKGNEQFF. As DNA, the CDR3 is TGTGCCAGCAGCTTAAGCCAGGGGAAGGGGAATGAGCAGTTCTTC.

This chain connects TRBV28 to TRBJ1-5, with D perhaps TRBD1 (6 bases). Trimming shortened V by 5 bases and J by 1 base, and 15 bases separated the two germline ends. Germline lookup yields CDR1 MDHEN and CDR2 SYDVKM. The CDR3 extends over 16 amino acids. CDR3 amino acids: CASSPTQGMSNQPQHF. The CDR3 DNA reads TGTGCCAGCAGTCCTACCCAGGGGATGAGCAATCAGCCCCAGCATTTT.

The V call is TRBV6-5, the J call TRBJ1-1, with unresolved D. The CDR3 sequence is 11 residues long. The V gene's germline CDR1 is MNHEY and CDR2 SVGAGI. V was shortened by 6 bases and J by 10 bases, with 12 bases between the two germline ends. Here the CDR3 DNA reads TGTGCCAGCAGGCTCAGTGGAGGAGCTTTCTTT. It is translated as CASRLSGGAFF.

The V call is TRBV4-2, the J call TRBJ2-7; 7 bases align to TRBD2. With 0 bases clipped from V and 3 bases from J, the junction kept 8 bases outside the gene matches. Germline CDR1 and CDR2: LGHNA and YNFKEQ. This CDR3 region has 16 residues. The CDR3 reads CASSQDTVAGDYEQYF. The CDR3 DNA is TGTGCCAGCAGCCAAGATACTGTAGCGGGCGACTACGAGCAGTACTTC.